A selection of T cell receptor beta chains follows, all from one sample in a study of T cell repertoires in cytomegalovirus infection. Via MiXCR, TCRdb re-called the reads, giving one row per CDR3 protein. The sample shows about 400,000 distinct CDR3 sequences, 15% to 20% of them seen only once. The sequencing sample was made of PBMCs. The receptors come from a human donor in good health (CMV status not recorded). Some clones in this sample may be carry-over from other donors' samples. The conserved cysteine and the conserved F or W are not part of the CDR3 here. The order of the fields is J gene, D gene, V gene, CDR3 protein. A D gene is named only where the DNA matches it firmly.

TRBJ1-1 | TRBD1 | TRBV3-1 | ASSFGDRDTEAF
TRBJ1-4 | TRBD1 | TRBV19 | ASSAGQGARSGSEKLF
TRBJ2-1 | TRBD2 | TRBV7-2 | ASSFRPSGGTYNEQF
TRBJ2-2 | - | TRBV19 | ASSPGLLVAGELF
TRBJ2-5 | TRBD2 | TRBV7-9 | ASSFASGRDETQY
TRBJ2-5 | - | TRBV12-3/TRBV12-4 | ASSPTPGFAEETQY
TRBJ2-3 | TRBD1 | TRBV6-1 | ASSEVWTGEDTQY
TRBJ2-5 | - | TRBV15 | ATSREQDQETQY
TRBJ2-1 | - | TRBV3-1 | ASSQRAREQF
TRBJ2-3 | - | TRBV29-1 | SSERDTSDTQY
TRBJ2-5 | TRBD1 | TRBV7-2 | ASTGTGQGGETQY
TRBJ1-1 | TRBD1 | TRBV20-1 | SALQGVWTEAF
TRBJ1-1 | - | TRBV24-1 | ATPRGRKNGTEAF
TRBJ2-7 | TRBD1 | TRBV7-2 | ASSWDRPSEQY
TRBJ1-5 | - | TRBV12-3/TRBV12-4 | ASSFGLGNQPQH
TRBJ2-1 | - | TRBV9 | ASSRTPVAVTYNEQF
TRBJ1-1 | TRBD1 | TRBV6-6 | ASRLLRGDMNTEAF
TRBJ2-7 | TRBD2 | TRBV5-4 | ASSLSGAGGGEQY
TRBJ2-3 | TRBD2 | TRBV2 | ASTRGRGGADTQY
TRBJ1-1 | - | TRBV7-6 | ASRPPMGAGTEAF
TRBJ2-3 | - | TRBV7-2 | ASSPDGRSTQY
TRBJ2-5 | - | TRBV12-3/TRBV12-4 | ASSLRPTAQETQY
TRBJ1-3 | - | TRBV29-1 | SVFSVNMSGGNTIY
TRBJ1-5 | - | TRBV29-1 | SVGTRDQPQH
TRBJ1-2 | - | TRBV6-1 | ASSEASGGPDGYT
TRBJ1-6 | - | TRBV7-2 | ASSLEGGPKSPLH